These T cell receptor beta chains were read from a single sample in a study of blood T cell repertoires in COVID-19. Method: immunoSEQ multiplex PCR; TCRdb's copy keeps in-frame clones and lacks some. The table records hundreds of thousands of clones, approximately 80% of them present only once. The material sequenced was peripheral blood. The receptors were sampled from a woman between 45 and 65 years old with acute or convalescent COVID-19. Both conserved end residues are part of each CDR3. Fields, in order: D gene, V gene, J gene, clone size, CDR3 protein, CDR3 DNA. D genes are given only for firm matches. Clone size is shown for a subset of rows, as once, few, many or a class of expanded clone.

TRBD2,TRBV19,TRBJ2-3,.,CASKSGADTDTQYF,TGTGCCAGTAAGAGCGGGGCGGACACAGATACGCAGTATTTT
.,TRBV4-1,TRBJ2-5,.,CASSQTVQGQTQYF,TGCGCCAGCAGCCAGACCGTACAGGGACAGACCCAGTACTTC
TRBD1,TRBV24-1,TRBJ2-2,.,CATRPTGGTGELFF,TGTGCCACCAGACCGACAGGGGGCACCGGGGAGCTGTTTTTT
.,TRBV7-2,TRBJ2-1,.,CASSLGLDNEQFF,TGTGCCAGCAGCTTAGGACTAGACAATGAGCAGTTCTTC
.,TRBV6-5,TRBJ1-5,.,CASTQGYSNQPQHF,TGTGCCAGCACGCAGGGTTATAGCAATCAGCCCCAGCATTTT
.,TRBV29-1,TRBJ1-2,.,CSVESQGISYGYTF,TGCAGCGTTGAATCTCAGGGTATTAGCTATGGCTACACCTTC
TRBD1,TRBV10-3,TRBJ2-2,.,CASRDRGPGELFF,TGTGCCAGCCGGGACAGGGGCCCCGGGGAGCTGTTTTTT
.,TRBV9,TRBJ1-2,few,CASSVDRSHGYTF,TGTGCCAGCAGCGTAGATCGGTCCCATGGCTACACCTTC
TRBD2,TRBV19,TRBJ2-1,.,CASSPLLAGEFSSYNEQFF,TGTGCCAGTAGTCCACTTCTAGCGGGAGAGTTCAGCTCCTACAATGAGCAGTTCTTC
.,TRBV7-9,TRBJ2-7,.,CASSFNYNYEQYF,TGTGCCAGCAGCTTCAACTATAACTACGAGCAGTACTTC
.,TRBV12-3/TRBV12-4,TRBJ2-5,.,CASSRAGGTQYF,TGTGCCAGCAGCCGGGCCGGAGGGACCCAGTACTTC
.,TRBV6-5,TRBJ1-5,.,CASIGVPKSNQPQHF,TGTGCCAGCATAGGAGTTCCTAAAAGCAATCAGCCCCAGCATTTT
.,TRBV29-1,TRBJ2-7,.,CSVETDFPSSYEQYF,TGCAGCGTTGAGACGGACTTTCCAAGCTCCTACGAGCAGTACTTC
.,TRBV2,TRBJ1-1,.,CASSAKGSNTEAFF,TGTGCCAGCAGCGCAAAAGGGAGTAACACTGAAGCTTTCTTT
.,TRBV18,TRBJ1-3,.,CASSPTRRDSGNTIYF,TGTGCCAGCTCACCCACGAGGCGGGACTCTGGAAACACCATATATTTT
TRBD2,TRBV25-1,TRBJ2-7,.,CASRASGLAGTSYEQYF,TGTGCCAGCAGGGCCTCAGGACTAGCGGGAACCTCCTACGAGCAGTACTTC
.,TRBV5-1,TRBJ1-4,.,CASSARGGLNEKLFF,TGCGCCAGCAGCGCCCGCGGGGGCCTTAATGAAAAACTGTTTTTT
TRBD1,TRBV6-4,TRBJ1-1,.,CASRNDRGSTEAFF,TGTGCCAGCAGAAATGACAGGGGCTCCACTGAAGCTTTCTTT
TRBD1,TRBV3-1/TRBV3-2,TRBJ1-1,.,CASSQGQLNTEAFF,TGTGCCAGCAGCCAGGGACAGTTGAACACTGAAGCTTTCTTT
TRBD1,TRBV7-9,TRBJ1-1,.,CASSLTGEGEAFF,TGTGCCAGCAGCTTGACAGGGGAGGGTGAAGCTTTCTTT
TRBD1,TRBV3-1/TRBV3-2,TRBJ1-1,.,CASSPRTGRRDTEAFF,TGTGCCAGCAGCCCGAGGACAGGGCGAAGGGACACTGAAGCTTTCTTT
.,TRBV27,TRBJ1-1,.,CASSPRTGMDTEAFF,TGTGCCAGCAGTCCCCGGACTGGGATGGACACTGAAGCTTTCTTT
TRBD2,TRBV7-2,TRBJ2-3,.,CASSLSSSGGAGDTQYF,TGTGCCAGCAGCTTATCGTCTAGCGGGGGGGCCGGAGATACGCAGTATTTT
TRBD1,TRBV10-3,TRBJ1-3,.,CAISVGQGASGNTIYF,TGTGCCATCAGTGTAGGACAGGGGGCCTCTGGAAACACCATATATTTT
.,TRBV9,TRBJ2-1,.,CASSVGSTGGSEQFF,TGTGCCAGCAGCGTAGGATCGACCGGAGGGAGTGAGCAGTTCTTC
.,TRBV5-1,TRBJ1-3,.,CASSPGAGGNTIYF,TGCGCCAGCAGCCCCGGCGCGGGAGGAAACACCATATATTTT
TRBD2,TRBV2,TRBJ2-7,.,CASRYERGGYEQYF,TGTGCCAGCAGATACGAGCGGGGCGGCTACGAGCAGTACTTC
.,TRBV6-5,TRBJ2-7,.,CASSPGYDGYEQYF,TGTGCCAGCAGCCCGGGATACGACGGCTACGAGCAGTACTTC
TRBD1,TRBV7-9,TRBJ2-7,.,CASSPTQGAYEQYF,TGTGCCAGCAGCCCCACCCAGGGGGCTTACGAGCAGTACTTC
TRBD2,TRBV7-9,TRBJ2-1,.,CASSSGLAGEDEQFF,TGTGCCAGCAGCTCAGGACTAGCGGGGGAAGATGAGCAGTTCTTC
.,TRBV28,TRBJ1-1,.,CASSRGLPLTFF,TGTGCCAGCAGCCGTGGACTCCCGTTGACTTTCTTT
.,TRBV7-2,TRBJ1-6,.,CASSLGPGNSPLHF,TGTGCCAGCAGCTTAGGGCCGGGGAATTCACCCCTCCACTTT
TRBD1,TRBV3-1/TRBV3-2,TRBJ2-3,.,CASSLAWRTGTTDTQYF,TGTGCCAGCAGCCTTGCGTGGAGGACAGGGACCACAGATACGCAGTATTTT
.,TRBV2,TRBJ2-5,.,CASSDPGWETQYF,TGTGCCAGCAGTGATCCAGGGTGGGAGACCCAGTACTTC
.,TRBV20-1,TRBJ2-7,once,CSARDRLEQYF,TGCAGTGCTAGAGATCGTTTGGAGCAGTACTTC
.,TRBV6-1,TRBJ1-1,.,CASSEWVRALNTEAFF,TGTGCCAGCAGTGAATGGGTCAGGGCATTGAACACTGAAGCTTTCTTT
TRBD2,TRBV27,TRBJ2-2,.,CASSPLAGETNTGELFF,TGTGCCAGCAGTCCCCTAGCGGGAGAGACGAACACCGGGGAGCTGTTTTTT
TRBD2,TRBV4-1,TRBJ2-7,.,CASSQDTSGRAYEQYF,TGCGCCAGCAGCCAAGATACTAGCGGGAGGGCCTACGAGCAGTACTTC
.,TRBV19,TRBJ2-5,.,CASSQGIQETQYF,TGTGCCAGTAGTCAGGGTATTCAAGAGACCCAGTACTTC
TRBD1,TRBV27,TRBJ1-2,.,CASTGGQGRALASYTF,TGTGCCAGCACGGGGGGACAGGGGCGAGCATTGGCAAGCTACACCTTC
.,TRBV27,TRBJ2-7,.,CASSLGTPFEQYF,TGTGCCAGCAGCCTCGGGACACCATTCGAGCAGTACTTC
.,TRBV14,TRBJ1-1,once,CASKKSSPMNTEAFF,TGTGCCAGCAAAAAATCTTCACCTATGAACACTGAAGCTTTCTTT
.,TRBV7-9,TRBJ2-5,once,CASSQLSGRSGTQYF,TGTGCCAGCAGCCAGCTCAGCGGACGATCCGGGACCCAGTACTTC
.,TRBV28,TRBJ2-1,.,CASSLYGAYNEQFF,TGTGCCAGCAGTTTATACGGGGCCTACAATGAGCAGTTCTTC
TRBD1,TRBV30,TRBJ1-4,.,CAWSVLYGTENEKLFF,TGTGCCTGGAGTGTACTTTATGGGACAGAGAATGAAAAACTGTTTTTT
.,TRBV28,TRBJ1-5,.,CASRLPGGGGQPQHF,TGTGCCAGCCGATTGCCGGGGGGTGGAGGTCAGCCCCAGCATTTT
TRBD1,TRBV6-2/TRBV6-3,TRBJ2-2,.,CASSYLGGAGTGELFF,TGTGCCAGCAGTTACTTAGGGGGCGCAGGCACCGGGGAGCTGTTTTTT
.,TRBV20-1,TRBJ1-4,.,CSASGQGNTGEKLFF,TGCAGTGCTAGTGGGCAGGGGAATACAGGAGAAAAACTGTTTTTT
.,TRBV7-9,TRBJ1-3,.,CASSPNGGAEDTIYF,TGTGCCAGCAGCCCAAATGGAGGGGCGGAGGACACCATATATTTT
TRBD1,TRBV27,TRBJ2-3,.,CASSLATGGYTDTQYF,TGTGCCAGCAGTTTAGCGACAGGGGGCTACACAGATACGCAGTATTTT